These 19 T cell receptor beta chains were all obtained from the same sample, sequenced in a study of T cell responses to AZD1222 COVID-19 vaccine. Using immunoSEQ multiplex PCR, the repertoire was profiled, and TCRdb retains in-frame clones only, with some absent. The sample records about 130,000 clones, 80% to 95% being singletons. The sequencing used peripheral blood, collected 28 days after the second AZD1222 dose. These receptors were obtained from an adult who received the AZD1222 COVID-19 vaccine.

The V call is TRBV7-9, the J call TRBJ2-4; TRBD1 matches 7 bases. Germline assignment: CDR1 SEHNR and CDR2 FQNEAQ (reference sequence). J was trimmed by 0 bases and V by 1 base; bases with no gene match: 6. The CDR3 extends over 17 amino acids. The CDR3 is CASSLEDRWGAKNIQYF. In DNA, the CDR3 is TGTGCCAGCAGCTTAGAGGACAGGTGGGGAGCCAAAAACATTCAGTACTTC.

A single count supports this clone. The chain has TRBV15 and TRBJ2-7; no clear D gene. V shed 0 bases and J shed 3 bases, with 9 bases lying between them. Germline-derived CDR1 and CDR2 are LNHNV and YYDKDF (reference sequence). The CDR3 totals 14 residues. The CDR3 spells CATSREGGSYEQYF. DNA for the CDR3: TGTGCCACCAGCAGAGAGGGCGGAAGCTACGAGCAGTACTTC.

The CDR3 nucleotides are TGCAGTGCTAGTACTGGACCTGGAAACACCATATATTTT. The encoded protein is CSASTGPGNTIYF. This chain uses TRBV20-1 with TRBJ1-3; D gene uncertain. CDR3 length equals 13 residues. Germline V lookup: CDR1 DFQATT, CDR2 SNEGSKA (reference sequence). V was clipped by 3 bases and J by 2 bases, with 8 bases between them.

This chain uses TRBV30 with TRBJ1-1; D possibly corresponds to TRBD1 (5 bases). The CDR3 is 12 amino acids. V lost 0 bases, J lost 11 bases, and 13 bases lay in between. CDR1 is GTSNPN, CDR2 SVGIG, per germline (reference sequence). CDR3 amino acids: CAWSVNQGSAFF. DNA for the CDR3: TGTGCCTGGAGTGTCAATCAGGGCTCTGCTTTCTTT.

This chain joins TRBV28 and TRBJ2-2; D is uncertain. The germline V and J ends were trimmed by 4 bases and 0 bases, with 9 bases remaining between them. Germline values: CDR1 MDHEN, CDR2 SYDVKM. The CDR3 sequence is 15 residues long. Here the CDR3 reads CASSSLSSNTGELFF. The CDR3 nucleotides are TGTGCCAGCAGTTCCCTGAGTTCGAACACCGGGGAGCTGTTTTTT.

The chain is built from TRBV6-6 and TRBJ1-1, with a tentative D call TRBD1 (5 bases). From germline, CDR1 is MNHNY and CDR2 SVGAGI (reference sequence). V lost 5 bases to trimming and J lost 4 bases, with 14 bases between them. The CDR3 totals 14 residues. The DNA of the CDR3 is TGTGCCAGCAGTCCCGGCGGGAGGGGCACTGAAGCTTTCTTT. This encodes CASSPGGRGTEAFF.

The gene calls are TRBV15 and TRBJ1-4; 10 bases fit TRBD1. The CDR3 sequence is 18 residues long. With 1 base clipped from V and 3 bases from J, the junction kept 8 bases outside the gene matches. CDR1 is LNHNV, CDR2 YYDKDF, per germline (reference sequence). The CDR3 here is CATSRGTGGVSANEKLFF. Written as DNA, the CDR3 is TGTGCCACCAGCAGAGGGACAGGGGGAGTGTCGGCTAATGAAAAACTGTTTTTT.

V gene TRBV15 combines with J gene TRBJ2-5; D uncertain. This CDR3 is 13 amino acids long. Trimming took off 1 base at V and 1 base at J, with 4 bases between the two ends. Germline V gene sequence: CDR1 LNHNV, CDR2 YYDKDF (reference sequence). This CDR3 reads CATSRGPQETQYF. CDR3 coding DNA: TGTGCCACCAGCAGAGGTCCCCAAGAGACCCAGTACTTC.

The gene calls are TRBV28 and TRBJ1-5; D call uncertain. The CDR3 has 13 residues. The germline V and J ends were trimmed by 3 bases and 6 bases, with 9 bases remaining between them. CDR1 is MDHEN and CDR2 is SYDVKM in the germline V gene. The CDR3 here is CASSLGGSQPQHF. CDR3 coding DNA: TGTGCCAGCAGTTTGGGAGGCTCTCAGCCCCAGCATTTT. The whole variable domain, filled in from reference TRBV28 and TRBJ1-5, reads DVKVTQSSRYLVKRTGEKVFLECVQDMDHENMFWYRQDPGLGLRLIYFSYDVKMKEKGDIPEGYSVSREKKERFSLILESASTNQTSMYLCASSLGGSQPQHFGDGTRLSIL.

The genes are TRBV4-3 and TRBJ1-3; 11 positions match TRBD1. CDR3 length equals 15 residues. J was trimmed by 6 bases and V by 4 bases; bases with no gene match: 5. The V gene's germline CDR1 is LGHNA and CDR2 YSLEER. The CDR3 DNA follows: TGCGCCAGCAGCCGACAGGGACAGGGGGAAAACACCATATATTTT. Translating gives CASSRQGQGENTIYF.

The chain couples TRBV10-3 to TRBJ2-5, with 11 bases aligning to TRBD2. V was clipped by 3 bases and J by 2 bases; unmatched bases: 5. Germline-derived CDR1 and CDR2 are ENHRY and SYGVKD. The CDR3 has 16 residues. CDR3 nucleotide sequence: TGTGCCATCAGTGATTGGACTAGCGGGTCACAAGAGACCCAGTACTTC. This codes for CAISDWTSGSQETQYF.

The chain links TRBV19 to TRBJ1-6, with a tentative D call TRBD1 (6 bases). CDR3 length: 15 residues. The germline V gene has CDR1 LNHDA and CDR2 SQIVND (reference sequence). Trimming removed 5 bases from V and 10 bases from J, with 18 bases in between. The CDR3 spells CASSFDGGLGSPLHF. In nucleotides, the CDR3 is TGTGCCAGTAGTTTCGACGGGGGGCTTGGATCACCCCTCCACTTT.

The chain joins TRBV12-5 to TRBJ2-3; D might be TRBD1 (5 bases). The CDR3 extends over 12 amino acids. Trimming removed 7 bases at V and 2 bases at J, with 7 bases between. Germline CDR1 and CDR2: LGHNT and FRNRAP. The CDR3 protein is CASARDTDTQYF. Written as DNA, the CDR3 is TGTGCTAGTGCCAGGGACACAGATACGCAGTATTTT.

The chain recombines TRBV19 with TRBJ1-1; 8 bases are shared with TRBD1. CDR1 is LNHDA and CDR2 is SQIVND in the germline V gene (reference sequence). CDR3 size: 15 residues. Germline trimming cut 8 bases from V and 2 bases from J; bases unmatched to any gene: 10. The CDR3 coding sequence is TGTGCCAGTGCCTCCCAGGGGGCGGGAAACACTGAAGCTTTCTTT. This translates into CASASQGAGNTEAFF.

The chain couples TRBV20-1 to TRBJ2-1; 9 bases are a match to TRBD2. Germline V CDR1 and CDR2: DFQATT, SNEGSKA (reference sequence). The CDR3 runs to 15 residues. The ends lost 3 bases at V and 4 bases at J; junction bases unmatched: 7. The CDR3 DNA reads TGCAGTGCTAGTGCCGTAGCGGGAGCTTACAATGAGCAGTTCTTC. It is translated as CSASAVAGAYNEQFF.

As for this clone: Other nucleotide sequences from this sample produce the same CDR3. This chain joins TRBV27 and TRBJ1-5, with D possibly matching TRBD1 (5 bases). Germline assignment: CDR1 MNHEY and CDR2 SMNVEV (reference sequence). The V end lost 5 bases, the J end lost 0 bases, and 11 bases lay between the germline ends. The CDR3 loop spans 15 amino acids. For the CDR3, the DNA is TGTGCCAGCAGTCCCGGGACCGATAGCAATCAGCCCCAGCATTTT. This translates into CASSPGTDSNQPQHF.

The chain has TRBV28 and TRBJ1-5; D possibly corresponds to TRBD1 (6 bases). Per the germline V gene, CDR1 is MDHEN and CDR2 is SYDVKM. V dropped 3 bases and J dropped 4 bases, with 10 bases sitting between them. The CDR3 runs 14 residues. The CDR3 DNA reads as TGTGCCAGCAGTTTGGGAGGGACAAATCAGCCCCAGCATTTT. This gives the protein CASSLGGTNQPQHF.

V and J are TRBV5-4 and TRBJ1-2; D gene ambiguous. The CDR3 runs to 13 residues. Germline V gene data show CDR1 as SGHNT and CDR2 as YYREEE (reference sequence). V dropped 0 bases and J dropped 2 bases, with 5 bases sitting between them. In DNA, the CDR3 is TGTGCCAGCAGCTTGGACACAAACTATGGCTACACCTTC. Translating it yields CASSLDTNYGYTF. Looking up the rest from reference TRBV5-4 and TRBJ1-2 gives the full variable domain: ETGVTQSPTHLIKTRGQQVTLRCSSQSGHNTVSWYQQALGQGPQFIFQYYREEENGRGNFPPRFSGLQFPNYSSELNVNALELDDSALYLCASSLDTNYGYTFGSGTRLTVV.

V usage is TRBV30 and J usage is TRBJ1-2, with 12 bases lining up with TRBD1. Germline V CDR1 and CDR2: GTSNPN, SVGIG (reference sequence). Germline trimming cut 4 bases from V and 5 bases from J; bases unmatched to any gene: 5. The CDR3 contains 14 residues. The CDR3 is CAWNRGQGAYGYTF. The CDR3 DNA sequence: TGTGCCTGGAATAGGGGACAGGGGGCGTATGGCTACACCTTC.